This TCR beta chain stems from a study of blood T cell repertoires in COVID-19. Overall study: From the United States, Italy and Spain came samples of acute and convalescent COVID-19.

After removal of 0 bases from V and 2 bases from J, the junction contained 5 bases not matched to a gene. This CDR3 comprises 16 residues. CDR1 and CDR2 (germline): SGHRS, YFSETQ. Here immunoSEQ multiplex PCR was the method, and the copy in TCRdb shows in-frame clones only, minus some. Seen here are roughly 120,000 clones, about 74% observed once, and the top ten hold 6.5% to 9.5%. The sequencing sample was made of peripheral blood. V and J are TRBV5-1 and TRBJ2-7, with 10 bases aligning to TRBD2. This clonotype was sampled from a human donor in a cohort sampled during active COVID-19. This chain's CDR3 is CASSLDGSGRPYEQYF. Here the CDR3 DNA reads TGCGCCAGCAGCTTGGATGGTAGCGGGAGGCCCTACGAGCAGTACTTC.